This T cell receptor (beta chain) comes out of a study of shared clonotypes between healthy human individuals. About the research overall: CD4 naive and CD4 memory each took three plates per donor, while CD8 naive took two and CD8 memory one.

This CDR3 contains 13 residues. CDR1 is MNHNS and CDR2 is SASEGT in the germline V gene. Between the trimmed V and J ends, which lost 0 bases and 3 bases, there was a span of 6 bases. Profiled with immunoSEQ multiplex PCR; TCRdb holds only in-frame clones, not every one. The sample lists approximately 1.5 million clones; 97% to 99% were seen once. As concerns this clone: Its specificity is not known.

All donors qualified as healthy HIV-negative adults and had experienced no recent acute infections or vaccinations. Findings and limits, study-wide: Compared with memory subsets, naive subsets generally had larger estimated richness. Limitation of the genetic and exposure-history diversity represented came from the few donors.

The sample consisted of naive CD4+ T cells sorted from blood. Stated subset: CD45RA+ positively selected. This receptor was obtained from a man between 25 and 39 years old in good health. The V and J genes are TRBV6-1 and TRBJ2-7; D uncertain. The CDR3 loop is CASSEAHSYEQYF. The CDR3 DNA sequence: TGTGCCAGCAGTGAAGCCCACAGCTACGAGCAGTACTTC.